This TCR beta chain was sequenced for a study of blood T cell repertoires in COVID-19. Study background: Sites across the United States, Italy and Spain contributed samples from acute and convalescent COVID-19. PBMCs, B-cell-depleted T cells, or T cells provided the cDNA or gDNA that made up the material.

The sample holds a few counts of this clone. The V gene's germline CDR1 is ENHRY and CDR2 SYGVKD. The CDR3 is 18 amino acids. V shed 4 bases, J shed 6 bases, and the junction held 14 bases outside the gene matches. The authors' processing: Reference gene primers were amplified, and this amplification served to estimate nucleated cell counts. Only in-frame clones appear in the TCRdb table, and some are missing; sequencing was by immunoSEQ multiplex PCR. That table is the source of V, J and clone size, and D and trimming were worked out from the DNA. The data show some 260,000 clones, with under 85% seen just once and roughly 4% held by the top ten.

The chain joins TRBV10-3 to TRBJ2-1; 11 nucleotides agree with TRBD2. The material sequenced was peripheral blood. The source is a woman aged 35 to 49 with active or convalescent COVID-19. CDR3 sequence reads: CAISGRGLAEIPANEQFF. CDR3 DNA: TGTGCCATCAGTGGGCGGGGACTAGCGGAAATCCCCGCCAATGAGCAGTTCTTC.